This TCR beta chain was sequenced in a study of shared clonotypes between healthy human individuals. Broader study findings: Tissues were not sampled, only blood, and their repertoires likely differ.

Original processing notes: Quality scores were absent from the junction-only immunoSEQ sequences, so filtering differed. Some clones are missing from TCRdb's copy, which holds only in-frame ones; the method was immunoSEQ multiplex PCR. V, J and clone size reflect that table, while D and trimming were determined from the DNA. The sample lists about 1 million clones, about 75% occurring once. Notes on this clone: Its antigen is still unknown.

Germline CDR1 reads MGHDK; CDR2 reads SYGVNS. Trimming removed 1 base at V and 5 bases at J, with 12 bases between. The CDR3 length is 15 residues. This sequence was found in a man aged 18 to 30 in good health. This chain links TRBV25-1 with TRBJ1-5; D remains ambiguous. Specimen: memory CD4+ T cells sorted from blood. The sample's subset: CD45RA-negative fraction. This chain's CDR3 is CASSELTESDQPQHF. CDR3 bases: TGTGCCAGCAGTGAATTAACAGAGAGTGATCAGCCCCAGCATTTT.